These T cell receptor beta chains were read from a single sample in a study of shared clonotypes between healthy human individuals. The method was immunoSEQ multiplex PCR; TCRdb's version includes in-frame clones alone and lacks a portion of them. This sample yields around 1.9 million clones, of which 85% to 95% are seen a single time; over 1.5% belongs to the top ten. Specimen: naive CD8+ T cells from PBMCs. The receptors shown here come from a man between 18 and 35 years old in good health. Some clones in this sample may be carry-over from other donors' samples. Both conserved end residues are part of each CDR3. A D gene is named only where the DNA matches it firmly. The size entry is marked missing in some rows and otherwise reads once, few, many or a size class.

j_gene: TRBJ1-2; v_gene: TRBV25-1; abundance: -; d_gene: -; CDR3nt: TGTGCCAGCAGCGCCCGGGACACATCACTAGGGTATGGCTACACCTTC; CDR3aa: CASSARDTSLGYGYTF
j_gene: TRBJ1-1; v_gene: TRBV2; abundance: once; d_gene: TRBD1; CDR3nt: TGTGCCAGCAGCCAGAATAACACAGGGGCATTCGTGGTCACTGAAGCTTTCTTT; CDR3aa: CASSQNNTGAFVVTEAFF
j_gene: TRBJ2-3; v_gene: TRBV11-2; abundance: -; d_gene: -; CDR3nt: TGTGCCAGCAGCTCAACAGGGGCCAGCGGGGATACGCAGTATTTT; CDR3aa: CASSSTGASGDTQYF
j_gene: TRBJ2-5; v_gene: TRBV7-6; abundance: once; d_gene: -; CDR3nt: TGTGCCAGCAGCTCAGATCTTGACAGCTCCCAAGAGACCCAGTACTTC; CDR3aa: CASSSDLDSSQETQYF
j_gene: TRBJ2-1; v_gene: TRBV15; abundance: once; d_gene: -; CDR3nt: TGTGCCACCAGCGGACAGTCGGGGCACAATGAGCAGTTCTTC; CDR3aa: CATSGQSGHNEQFF
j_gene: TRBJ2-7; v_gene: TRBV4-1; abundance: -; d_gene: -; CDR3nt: TGCGCCAGCAGCCAAGATGGGACGGTATCCTACGAGCAGTACTTC; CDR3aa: CASSQDGTVSYEQYF
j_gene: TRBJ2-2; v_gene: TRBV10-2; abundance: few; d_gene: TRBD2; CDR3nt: TGCGCCAGCAGGTTTGGCGGGGGACTAGCTTTCCCCGGGGAGCTGTTTTTT; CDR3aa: CASRFGGGLAFPGELFF
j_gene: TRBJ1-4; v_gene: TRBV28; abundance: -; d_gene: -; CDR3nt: TGTGCCAGCAGCCCCCCCGGCGGGGATAATGAAAAACTGTTTTTT; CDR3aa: CASSPPGGDNEKLFF
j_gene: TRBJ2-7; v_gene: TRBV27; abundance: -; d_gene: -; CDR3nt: TGTGCCAGCAGTTTAAACGGCTATCCCTACGAGCAGTACTTC; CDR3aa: CASSLNGYPYEQYF
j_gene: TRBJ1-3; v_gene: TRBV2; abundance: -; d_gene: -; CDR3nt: TGTGCCAGCAATGGACAAACCTCTGGAAACACCATATATTTT; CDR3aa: CASNGQTSGNTIYF
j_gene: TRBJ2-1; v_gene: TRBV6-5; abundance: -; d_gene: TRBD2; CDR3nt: TGTGCCAGCAGTTTCCGACTAGCGGGTTCCTACAATGAGCAGTTCTTC; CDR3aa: CASSFRLAGSYNEQFF
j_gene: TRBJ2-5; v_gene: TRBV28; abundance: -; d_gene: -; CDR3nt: TGTGCCAGCAGTTTGGAACTGCGGGAGACCCAGTACTTC; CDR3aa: CASSLELRETQYF
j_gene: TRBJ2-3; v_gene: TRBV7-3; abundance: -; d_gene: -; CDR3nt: TGTGCCAGCAGCTTACTCCTCCCCCGCACAGATACGCAGTATTTT; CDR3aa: CASSLLLPRTDTQYF
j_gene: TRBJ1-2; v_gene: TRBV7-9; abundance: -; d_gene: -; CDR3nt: TGTGCCAGCAGCCTCGTAACCGGGGGGATCGGGGATGGCTACACCTTC; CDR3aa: CASSLVTGGIGDGYTF
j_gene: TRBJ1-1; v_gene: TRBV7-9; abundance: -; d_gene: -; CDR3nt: TGTGCCAGCAGCTTAGGTCCGATTAACACTGAAGCTTTCTTT; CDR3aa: CASSLGPINTEAFF
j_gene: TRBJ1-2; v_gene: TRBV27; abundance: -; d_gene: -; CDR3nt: TGTGCCAGCAGTTCCCTTCTGGTCCTGGCGGGTGGCTACACCTTC; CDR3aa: CASSSLLVLAGGYTF
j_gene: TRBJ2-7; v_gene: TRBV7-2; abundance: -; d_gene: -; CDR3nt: TGTGCCAGCAGCTTACTGACAGTCAACCCCTACGAGCAGTACTTC; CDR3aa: CASSLLTVNPYEQYF
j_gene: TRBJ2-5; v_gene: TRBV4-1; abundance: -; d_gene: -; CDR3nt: TGCGCCAGCAGCCAAGATGGTAATAGTGATCCAAGACTAGAAGAGACCCAGTACTTC; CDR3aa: CASSQDGNSDPRLEETQYF
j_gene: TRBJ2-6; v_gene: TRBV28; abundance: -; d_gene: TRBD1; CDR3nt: TGTGCCAGCAGTTTACCTGCAGGGGGTGGGGCCAACGTCCTGACTTTC; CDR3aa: CASSLPAGGGANVLTF
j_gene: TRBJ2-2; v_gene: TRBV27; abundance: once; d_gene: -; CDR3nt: TGTGCCAGCAGTCCTCGTGAAGGGTGGGACACCGGGGAGCTGTTTTTT; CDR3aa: CASSPREGWDTGELFF
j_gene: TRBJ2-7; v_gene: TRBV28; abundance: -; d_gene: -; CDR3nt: TGTGCCAGCAGTTGGGGGGTTGGGGAAGGTGGGAGCGACGAGCAGTACTTC; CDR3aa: CASSWGVGEGGSDEQYF
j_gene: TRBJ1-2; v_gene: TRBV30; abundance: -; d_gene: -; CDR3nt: TGTGCCTGGAGGGGTATATATGGCTACACCTTC; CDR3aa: CAWRGIYGYTF
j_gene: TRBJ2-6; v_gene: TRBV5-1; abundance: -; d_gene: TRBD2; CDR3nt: TGCGCCAGCAGCGGAGCGGGGGCCATTGGGGCCAACGTCCTGACTTTC; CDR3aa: CASSGAGAIGANVLTF
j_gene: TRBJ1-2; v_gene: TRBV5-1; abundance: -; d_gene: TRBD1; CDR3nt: TGCGCCAGCAGCGGCGGGACAGGGGATGTTGGCTACACCTTC; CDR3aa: CASSGGTGDVGYTF
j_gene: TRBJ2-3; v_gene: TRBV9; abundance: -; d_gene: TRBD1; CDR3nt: TGTGCCAGCAGCGTAGTTGGGCAGGGGGCGCAGGATACGCAGTATTTT; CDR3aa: CASSVVGQGAQDTQYF
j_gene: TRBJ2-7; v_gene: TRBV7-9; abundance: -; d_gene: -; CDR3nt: TGTGCCAGCAGCTCGGGATACTACGAGCAGTACTTC; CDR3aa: CASSSGYYEQYF
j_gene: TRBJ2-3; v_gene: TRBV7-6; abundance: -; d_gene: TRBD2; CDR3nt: TGTGCCAGCAGCCTAAGGACTAGGAGCACAGATACGCAGTATTTT; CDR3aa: CASSLRTRSTDTQYF
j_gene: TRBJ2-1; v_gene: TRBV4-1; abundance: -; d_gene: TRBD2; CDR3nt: TGCGCCAGCAACGGATTACTAGCGGGAGAGGCGAAGTTCTTC; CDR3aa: CASNGLLAGEAKFF
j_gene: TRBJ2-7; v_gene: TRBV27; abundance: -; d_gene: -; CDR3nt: TGTGCCAGCAGTTTAAATCTGGCGACTACCACCTACGAGCAGTACTTC; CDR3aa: CASSLNLATTTYEQYF
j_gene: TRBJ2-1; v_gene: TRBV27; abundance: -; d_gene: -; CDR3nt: TGTGCCAGCAGTTTACCTAGAAGCGGTCATTACAATGAGCAGTTCTTC; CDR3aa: CASSLPRSGHYNEQFF
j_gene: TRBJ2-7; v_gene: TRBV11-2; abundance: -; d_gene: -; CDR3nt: TGTGCCAGCGCTTTCGGGACAACAGTCGGCGAGCAGTACTTC; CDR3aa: CASAFGTTVGEQYF
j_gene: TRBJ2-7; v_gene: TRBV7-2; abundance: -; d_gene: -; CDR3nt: TGTGCCAGCAGCTCAGACCGCTTCCAATCCTACTTC; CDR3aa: CASSSDRFQSYF
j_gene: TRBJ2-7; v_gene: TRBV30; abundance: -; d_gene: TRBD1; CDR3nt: TGTGCCTGGAGTAAGGGACAGGGTCTTCACGAGCAGTACTTC; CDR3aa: CAWSKGQGLHEQYF
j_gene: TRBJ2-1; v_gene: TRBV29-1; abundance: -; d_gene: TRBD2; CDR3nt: TGCAGCGTTTTTGGGCTAGCGGGACGAAGTGAGCAGTTCTTC; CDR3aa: CSVFGLAGRSEQFF
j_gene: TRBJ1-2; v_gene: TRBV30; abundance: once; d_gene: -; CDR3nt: TGTGCCTGGCTGGGAGTCCCCGTCTATGGCTACACCTTC; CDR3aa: CAWLGVPVYGYTF
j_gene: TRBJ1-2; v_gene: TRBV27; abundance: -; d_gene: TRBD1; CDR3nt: TGTGCCAGCAGTCTGTCCCGAGGAGGGGGCTCGTATGGCTACACCTTC; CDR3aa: CASSLSRGGGSYGYTF
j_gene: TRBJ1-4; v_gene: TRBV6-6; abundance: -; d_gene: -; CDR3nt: TGTGCCAGCAGTTACTCCGCAATACCCGGTGAAAAACTGTTTTTT; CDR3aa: CASSYSAIPGEKLFF
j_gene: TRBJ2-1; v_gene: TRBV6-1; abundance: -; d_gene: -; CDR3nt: TGTGCCAGCAGTGGGGCACGCGGCGGAACCTACAATGAGCAGTTCTTC; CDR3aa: CASSGARGGTYNEQFF
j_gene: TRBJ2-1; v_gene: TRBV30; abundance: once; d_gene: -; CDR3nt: TGTGCCTGGAGTGTACGACCACGCAATGAGCAGTTCTTC; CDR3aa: CAWSVRPRNEQFF
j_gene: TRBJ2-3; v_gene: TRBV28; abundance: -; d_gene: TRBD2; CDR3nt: TGTGCCAGCAGTCCCTGGACTAGCGGGAGCTCAGATACGCAGTATTTT; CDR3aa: CASSPWTSGSSDTQYF
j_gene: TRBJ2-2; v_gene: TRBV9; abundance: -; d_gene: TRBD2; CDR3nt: TGTGCCAGCAGCGTATTTGCGGGAGGGAGTACCGGGGAGCTGTTTTTT; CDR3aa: CASSVFAGGSTGELFF
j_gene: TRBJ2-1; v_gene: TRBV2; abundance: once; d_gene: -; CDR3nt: TGTGCCAGCAGGCATAGAGAGGATGAGCAGTTCTTC; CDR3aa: CASRHREDEQFF
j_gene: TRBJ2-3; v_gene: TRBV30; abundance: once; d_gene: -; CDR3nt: TGTGCCTGGAGTGTAGGGATTCACACAGATACGCAGTATTTT; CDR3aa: CAWSVGIHTDTQYF
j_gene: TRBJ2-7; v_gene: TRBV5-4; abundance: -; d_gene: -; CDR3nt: TGTGCCAGCAGAGACGAGTCTAAGCAGTACTTC; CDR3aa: CASRDESKQYF
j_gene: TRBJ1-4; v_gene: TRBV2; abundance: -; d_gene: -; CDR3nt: TGTGCCAGCAGTGAAGCGGGGGTGAATGAAAAACTGTTTTTT; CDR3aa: CASSEAGVNEKLFF
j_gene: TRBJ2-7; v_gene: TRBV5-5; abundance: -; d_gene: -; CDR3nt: TGTGCCAGCAGCCACGGGCTAGTCTCTCCCTACGAGCAGTACTTC; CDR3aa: CASSHGLVSPYEQYF
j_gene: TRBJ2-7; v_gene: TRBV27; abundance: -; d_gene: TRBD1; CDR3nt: TGTGCCAGCAGTGCGCCGGGACAGGAATACGAGCAGTACTTC; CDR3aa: CASSAPGQEYEQYF
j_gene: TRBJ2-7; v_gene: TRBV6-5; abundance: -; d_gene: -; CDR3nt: TGTGCCAGCAGTTACTCGTTTCTCAAACCCTACGAGCAGTACTTC; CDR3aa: CASSYSFLKPYEQYF
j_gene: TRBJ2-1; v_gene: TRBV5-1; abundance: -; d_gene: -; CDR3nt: TGCGCCAGCAGCTTGTTCAGGAGCGCACCGGCCAATGAGCAGTTCTTC; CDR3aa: CASSLFRSAPANEQFF
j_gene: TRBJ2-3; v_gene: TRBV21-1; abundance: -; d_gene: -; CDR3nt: TGTGCCGTTAACGGGCCTCGTTGGGATACGCAGTATTTT; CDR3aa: CAVNGPRWDTQYF
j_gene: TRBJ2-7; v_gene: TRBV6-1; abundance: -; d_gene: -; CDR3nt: TGTGCCAGCAGTGAAGCTAGCGGCCCCTACGAGCAGTACTTC; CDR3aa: CASSEASGPYEQYF
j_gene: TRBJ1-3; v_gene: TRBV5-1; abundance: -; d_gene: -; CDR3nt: TGCGCCAGCAGCTCGAAAGAGACAGTTTCTGGAAACACCATATATTTT; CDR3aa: CASSSKETVSGNTIYF
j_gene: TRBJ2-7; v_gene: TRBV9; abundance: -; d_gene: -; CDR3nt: TGTGCCAGCAGCCCTCGTGACAACTACGAGCAGTACTTC; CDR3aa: CASSPRDNYEQYF
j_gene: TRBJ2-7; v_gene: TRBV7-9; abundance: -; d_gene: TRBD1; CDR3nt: TGTGCCAGCAGCCTAGCCAGGGGGAGCTCCTACGAGCAGTACTTC; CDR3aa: CASSLARGSSYEQYF
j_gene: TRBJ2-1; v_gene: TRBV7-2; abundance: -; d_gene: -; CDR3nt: TGTGCCAGCAGCTTAGTCACTAGAGCTTTGTCCTACAATGAGCAGTTCTTC; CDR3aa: CASSLVTRALSYNEQFF
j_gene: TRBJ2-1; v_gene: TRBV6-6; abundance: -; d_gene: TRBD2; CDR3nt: TGTGCCAGCACCACCCTCCCTGAGACTAGCGGGGTTGAGCAGTTCTTC; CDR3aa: CASTTLPETSGVEQFF
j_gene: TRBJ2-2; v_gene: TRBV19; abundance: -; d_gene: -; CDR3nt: TGTGCCAGTAGTACTAACGAGAACGGGGAGCTGTTTTTT; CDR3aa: CASSTNENGELFF
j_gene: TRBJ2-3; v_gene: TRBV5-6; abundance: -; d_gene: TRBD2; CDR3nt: TGTGCCAGCAGCCAGAGGGTTTTTGTAAGCGGGAGTGCAGATACGCAGTATTTT; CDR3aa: CASSQRVFVSGSADTQYF